Listed here are 14 T cell receptor beta chains from one sample, sequenced in a study of identical twins (dated by TCRdb to 2015 to 2016). To prepare the library, 5' RACE was applied. Sequencing used an Illumina HiSeq 2000. TCRdb ran its own pipeline on the public reads, namely fastp trimming at Q25 and MiXCR clone calling, and kept in-frame beta chains. CDR3 protein duplicates are merged, each entry listing the most common genes and DNA. The sample table holds about 890,000 distinct CDR3 sequences, of which around 12% were seen once. The top ten clonotypes cover roughly 1.5% of the sample. These data were also filed under a second study, of yellow fever vaccine responses in identical twins.

The sample consisted of PBMCs. The receptors here all came from a woman in her late teens or twenties in good health.

This clonotype was seen only a few times. The chain carries TRBV13 and TRBJ2-7; 12 bases are a match to TRBD2. V lost 5 bases, J lost 5 bases, and 10 bases stayed unmatched. The CDR3 is made up of 16 amino acids. Germline assignment: CDR1 PRHDT and CDR2 FYEKMQ (reference sequence). CDR3 loop: CASSPGLAGTDNEQYF. CDR3 nucleotides: TGTGCCAGCAGCCCCGGACTAGCGGGAACCGACAACGAGCAGTACTTC.

The rearrangement joins TRBV18 to TRBJ2-1; D may be TRBD2 (6 bases). Trimming pared 2 bases from V and 0 bases from J, leaving 11 bases between. Germline CDR1 and CDR2: KGHSH and LQKENI. The CDR3 is 16 amino acids. This CDR3 reads CASSPKGSGSYNEQFF. The CDR3 nucleotides read TGTGCCAGCTCACCAAAGGGTAGCGGCTCCTACAATGAGCAGTTCTTC.

V is TRBV12-3 or TRBV12-4 and J is TRBJ1-5; D is uncertain. The CDR3 length is 13 residues. V was pared by 1 base and J by 9 bases, with 10 bases between. The CDR3 sequence: CASSLVHPGPQHF. The CDR3 DNA is TGTGCCAGCAGTTTAGTACACCCGGGGCCCCAGCATTTT.

In its sample, this clonotype was seen a few times. J is TRBJ2-5 and V is TRBV5-1; D remains ambiguous. V was shortened by 4 bases and J by 8 bases, with 15 bases between the two germline ends. The germline gives CDR1 SGHRS, CDR2 YFSETQ. The CDR3 totals 13 residues. The CDR3: CASSPSSPGTQYF. In DNA form, the CDR3 reads TGCGCCAGCAGCCCCAGTTCCCCAGGAACCCAGTACTTC. Full variable domain (outside the CDR3, taken from reference TRBV5-1 and TRBJ2-5): KAGVTQTPRYLIKTRGQQVTLSCSPISGHRSVSWYQQTPGQGLQFLFEYFSETQRNKGNFPGRFSGRQFSNSRSEMNVSTLELGDSALYLCASSPSSPGTQYFGPGTRLLVL.

The rearrangement links TRBV20-1 to TRBJ2-3; D is uncertain. Trimming cost V 0 bases and J 1 base, with 8 bases left between them. CDR1 is DFQATT and CDR2 is SNEGSKA in the germline V gene (reference sequence). The CDR3 loop spans 14 amino acids. The CDR3 loop reads CSARDRSGTDTQYF. In DNA, the CDR3 is TGCAGTGCTAGAGATCGGTCAGGCACAGATACGCAGTATTTT.

This clonotype was seen a few times. The chain is built from TRBV2 and TRBJ1-2; D remains ambiguous. Looked up from germline, CDR1 is SNHLY and CDR2 is FYNNEI. The CDR3 is made up of 12 amino acids. Between the trimmed V and J ends, which lost 2 bases and 8 bases, there was a span of 9 bases. Written as DNA, the CDR3 is TGTGCCAGCAGTGAAAACGGTGACGGCTACACCTTC. This encodes CASSENGDGYTF.

The rearrangement uses TRBV10-3 and TRBJ2-7; no reliable D call. V lost 4 bases and J lost 4, with 11 bases in between. The CDR3 runs 13 residues. Germline loops: CDR1 ENHRY, CDR2 SYGVKD. In DNA form, the CDR3 reads TGTGCCATCAGTGTGTACACGGAATACGAGCAGTACTTC. It specifies CAISVYTEYEQYF.

This clonotype was seen many times. This chain uses TRBV27 with TRBJ1-4; D is possibly TRBD1 (5 bases). V dropped 6 bases and J dropped 7 bases, with 15 bases sitting between them. Germline V CDR1 and CDR2: MNHEY, SMNVEV (reference sequence). The CDR3 spans 14 residues. The CDR3 coding sequence is TGTGCCAGCAGCCCCGGGGGTGATGTTGAAAAACTGTTTTTT. Translation: CASSPGGDVEKLFF. Using reference TRBV27 and TRBJ1-4 for the parts outside the CDR3, the full variable domain is EAQVTQNPRYLITVTGKKLTVTCSQNMNHEYMSWYRQDPGLGLRQIYYSMNVEVTDKGDVPEGYKVSRKEKRNFPLILESPSPNQTSLYFCASSPGGDVEKLFFGSGTQLSVL.

There are many counts of this clonotype. This chain links TRBV11-1 with TRBJ2-2; tentatively, D is TRBD1 (6 bases). The CDR3 has 18 amino acids. V gave up 1 base and J gave up 4 bases, with 19 bases separating them. Germline CDR1 and CDR2: SGHAT and FQDESV (reference sequence). CDR3 sequence (DNA): TGTGCCAGCAGCTTAGTCTTGGTACAGGGTGGAGGCACCGGGGAGCTGTTTTTT. Translation gives CASSLVLVQGGGTGELFF.

This clonotype was detected only a few times. The chain has TRBV7-8 and TRBJ2-1; 7 bases are a match to TRBD2. The CDR3 covers 14 residues. The germline CDR1 and CDR2 sequences are SGHVS and FQNEAQ. After removal of 4 bases from V and 6 bases from J, the junction contained 6 bases not matched to a gene. The CDR3 loop reads CASSSRLASNEQFF. The CDR3 region has the DNA TGTGCCAGCAGCTCTAGACTAGCTTCCAATGAGCAGTTCTTC.

This clonotype has just a few counts. A read error may be the cause here, since a much bigger clone is one base away. The J gene is TRBJ1-1, the V gene TRBV11-2, with a weak D call TRBD1 (6 bases). CDR1 is SGHAT, CDR2 FQNNGV, per germline. Trimming left V 5 bases short and J 3 bases short, with 10 bases between. The CDR3 loop spans 13 amino acids. CDR3 coding DNA: TGTGCCAGCAGCCCGGACAGCGACACTGAAGCTTTCTTT. It specifies CASSPDSDTEAFF.

In its sample, this clonotype was seen a few times. V usage is TRBV20-1 and J usage is TRBJ2-7; tentatively, D is TRBD2 (6 bases). The CDR3 contains 13 residues. Trimming removed 2 bases at V and 7 bases at J, with 15 bases between. The germline CDR1 and CDR2 sequences are DFQATT and SNEGSKA (reference sequence). The CDR3 loop reads CSARSGTFREQYF. The CDR3 nucleotides read TGCAGTGCTAGATCTGGGACTTTTCGGGAGCAGTACTTC.

V is TRBV27 and J is TRBJ2-7; D unresolved. Trimming shortened V by 7 bases and J by 0 bases, and 13 bases separated the two germline ends. Germline V gene sequence: CDR1 MNHEY, CDR2 SMNVEV (reference sequence). The CDR3 contains 14 residues. The CDR3 protein is CASMDRGNSYEQYF. Here the CDR3 DNA reads TGTGCCAGCATGGATCGCGGAAACTCCTACGAGCAGTACTTC.

This clonotype was recorded a few times. The chain has TRBV5-1 and TRBJ2-5; no firm D call. Germline CDR1 reads SGHRS; CDR2 reads YFSETQ. This CDR3 has 16 amino acids. V gave up 2 bases and J gave up 7 bases, with 21 bases separating them. The CDR3 reads CASSFAATPGVWTQYF. The CDR3 DNA follows: TGCGCCAGCAGCTTCGCGGCTACCCCTGGGGTTTGGACCCAGTACTTC. The full variable domain, completed using reference TRBV5-1 and TRBJ2-5, is KAGVTQTPRYLIKTRGQQVTLSCSPISGHRSVSWYQQTPGQGLQFLFEYFSETQRNKGNFPGRFSGRQFSNSRSEMNVSTLELGDSALYLCASSFAATPGVWTQYFGPGTRLLVL.